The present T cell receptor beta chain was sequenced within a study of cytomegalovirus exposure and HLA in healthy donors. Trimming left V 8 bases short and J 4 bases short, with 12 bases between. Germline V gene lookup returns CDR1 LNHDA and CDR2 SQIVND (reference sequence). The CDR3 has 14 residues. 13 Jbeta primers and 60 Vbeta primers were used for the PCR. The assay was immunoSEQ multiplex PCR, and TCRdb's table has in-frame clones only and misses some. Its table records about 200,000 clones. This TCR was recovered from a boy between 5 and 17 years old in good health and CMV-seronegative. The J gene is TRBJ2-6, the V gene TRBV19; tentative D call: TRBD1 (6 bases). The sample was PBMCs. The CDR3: CASASGAGANVLTF. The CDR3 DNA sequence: TGTGCCAGTGCATCAGGGGCCGGGGCCAACGTCCTGACTTTC.